The rows below give T cell receptor beta chains drawn from one sample of a study of blood T cell repertoires in COVID-19. Clones were sequenced by immunoSEQ multiplex PCR, and TCRdb holds only the in-frame ones, with some missing. This table has 200,000 or so clones, approximately 80% appearing once. Sequencing used peripheral blood. The receptors originated from a human donor with acute or convalescent COVID-19. The donor label of this sample is uncertain. CDR3s include the opening cysteine and the closing phenylalanine or tryptophan. The order of the fields is CDR3 DNA, CDR3 protein, J gene, V gene, D gene, clone size. D genes are given only for firm matches. Expanded clones get a size class; other rows say once, few or many, or leave the size out.

DNA: TGCAGCGCCGGACAGGCTCCCTCCTACGAGCAGTACTTC; CDR3: CSAGQAPSYEQYF; J: TRBJ2-7; V: TRBV29-1; D: TRBD1; size: .
DNA: TGTGCCAGCAGCTTCTCCGGGACAGGGTCCCACGAGCAGTACTTC; CDR3: CASSFSGTGSHEQYF; J: TRBJ2-7; V: TRBV7-8; D: TRBD1; size: .
DNA: TGTGCCAGCAGCCACAGGGGGCTTGGAAACACCATATATTTT; CDR3: CASSHRGLGNTIYF; J: TRBJ1-3; V: TRBV11-3; D: TRBD1; size: .
DNA: TGTGCCAGCAGTGCAACAGGGTACTATGGCTACACCTTC; CDR3: CASSATGYYGYTF; J: TRBJ1-2; V: TRBV6-4; D: .; size: .
DNA: TGCGCCAGCAGCTTGCAGGGGGACGGAAGCACTGAAGCTTTCTTT; CDR3: CASSLQGDGSTEAFF; J: TRBJ1-1; V: TRBV5-1; D: TRBD1; size: .
DNA: TGTGCCAGCAGTGAGCGCCTAGCGGGAGGTGCGAACATTCAGTACTTC; CDR3: CASSERLAGGANIQYF; J: TRBJ2-4; V: TRBV2; D: TRBD2; size: .
DNA: TGTGCCAGCAGTTGGGGGACAGGAGGACGCGAGACCCAGTACTTC; CDR3: CASSWGTGGRETQYF; J: TRBJ2-5; V: TRBV6-5; D: TRBD1; size: .
DNA: TGTGCCAGCAGTTTATTAGGCGGGAGGAGCTCCTACGAGCAGTACTTC; CDR3: CASSLLGGRSSYEQYF; J: TRBJ2-7; V: TRBV27; D: TRBD2; size: .
DNA: TGTGCCAGCAGCCGGAAGGAGGGGGGGCCCTCCTACGAGCAGTACTTC; CDR3: CASSRKEGGPSYEQYF; J: TRBJ2-7; V: TRBV5-6; D: .; size: .
DNA: TGTGCCAGCAGTCCCGGGGGGAAGGTTAGCAATCAGCCCCAGCATTTT; CDR3: CASSPGGKVSNQPQHF; J: TRBJ1-5; V: TRBV27; D: .; size: .
DNA: TGTGCCAGCAGCTTAGGGACAGGGAGTCTTCAGCCCCAGCATTTT; CDR3: CASSLGTGSLQPQHF; J: TRBJ1-5; V: TRBV7-8; D: TRBD1; size: .
DNA: TGTGCCAGCAGTGATGCGGACAGGGGGCAGTTCTTC; CDR3: CASSDADRGQFF; J: TRBJ2-1; V: TRBV28; D: TRBD1; size: .
DNA: TGTGCCAGCAGTCCCCGGGTGACCGCATACAATGAGCAGTTCTTC; CDR3: CASSPRVTAYNEQFF; J: TRBJ2-1; V: TRBV27; D: .; size: few
DNA: TGTGCCATCCGGGGTGGGGCCTACAATGAGCAGTTCTTC; CDR3: CAIRGGAYNEQFF; J: TRBJ2-1; V: TRBV10-3; D: .; size: .
DNA: TGTGCCAGCAGTAAACAGGGTGCTCAGCCCCAGCATTTT; CDR3: CASSKQGAQPQHF; J: TRBJ1-5; V: TRBV5-6; D: .; size: .
DNA: TGTGCCTGGAGTGTCGGCTATGGCTACACCTTC; CDR3: CAWSVGYGYTF; J: TRBJ1-2; V: TRBV30; D: .; size: .
DNA: TGTGCCAGCAGCTTATCCCTCGGGCAGCCCCAGCATTTT; CDR3: CASSLSLGQPQHF; J: TRBJ1-5; V: TRBV11-2; D: .; size: .
DNA: TGCGCCAGCAGCCAAGATCTAGCGGGAGGGTTCAATGAGCAGTTCTTC; CDR3: CASSQDLAGGFNEQFF; J: TRBJ2-1; V: TRBV4-1; D: TRBD2; size: .
DNA: TGTGCCAGCAGCTTAGACTCTAGCGGGGAGCAGTTCTTC; CDR3: CASSLDSSGEQFF; J: TRBJ2-1; V: TRBV7-7; D: TRBD2; size: .
DNA: TGTGCCAGCAGTTTATCGGGACAAGTCACCTACGAGCAGTACTTC; CDR3: CASSLSGQVTYEQYF; J: TRBJ2-7; V: TRBV28; D: .; size: .
DNA: TGTGCCAGCAGCCCTACAGGGGACTATAATTCACCCCTCCACTTT; CDR3: CASSPTGDYNSPLHF; J: TRBJ1-6; V: TRBV7-9; D: TRBD1; size: .
DNA: TGTGCCAGCAGCTTGTGGCTCACAGAGACCCAGTACTTC; CDR3: CASSLWLTETQYF; J: TRBJ2-5; V: TRBV5-5; D: .; size: .
DNA: TGTGCCAGCAGTGTCACTAGCGGGAGTAACAATGAGCAGTTCTTC; CDR3: CASSVTSGSNNEQFF; J: TRBJ2-1; V: TRBV2; D: TRBD2; size: .
DNA: TGTGCCAGCAGCAAGGGACTCCAAGAGACCCAGTACTTC; CDR3: CASSKGLQETQYF; J: TRBJ2-5; V: TRBV7-6; D: .; size: .
DNA: TGTGCCAGCTCTTGGGACAGGGCAGCTGGTGAGCAGTTCTTC; CDR3: CASSWDRAAGEQFF; J: TRBJ2-1; V: TRBV2; D: TRBD1; size: .
DNA: TGTGCCAGCAGCGACGATAGCTCCTACAATGAGCAGTTCTTC; CDR3: CASSDDSSYNEQFF; J: TRBJ2-1; V: TRBV9; D: .; size: .
DNA: TGTGCCAGCAGCCAAGCCACCCGGGGTATGAATGAGCAGTTCTTC; CDR3: CASSQATRGMNEQFF; J: TRBJ2-1; V: TRBV3-1/TRBV3-2; D: .; size: .
DNA: TGTGCCAGCAGTTTACCCTCAAACGGGAATTCACCCCTCCACTTT; CDR3: CASSLPSNGNSPLHF; J: TRBJ1-6; V: TRBV28; D: .; size: .
DNA: TGTGCCAGCAGCAACCCTTTCAGAATGAACACTGAAGCTTTCTTT; CDR3: CASSNPFRMNTEAFF; J: TRBJ1-1; V: TRBV6-2/TRBV6-3; D: .; size: .
DNA: TGCGCCAGCAGTCATAAGAGGGACAATGAGCAGTTCTTC; CDR3: CASSHKRDNEQFF; J: TRBJ2-1; V: TRBV10-2; D: .; size: .
DNA: TGTGCCAGCAGTTACTCTCCATCGCCGGGACTAACAACCTACGAGCAGTACTTC; CDR3: CASSYSPSPGLTTYEQYF; J: TRBJ2-7; V: TRBV6-2/TRBV6-3; D: TRBD2; size: .
DNA: TGTGCCAGCAGTGAATGGTTACAGGGGAGCTACGAGCAGTACTTC; CDR3: CASSEWLQGSYEQYF; J: TRBJ2-7; V: TRBV6-1; D: TRBD1; size: .
DNA: TGTGCCAGCAGCTGGGACACGAACACTGAAGCTTTCTTT; CDR3: CASSWDTNTEAFF; J: TRBJ1-1; V: TRBV5-4; D: .; size: .
DNA: TGCAGCGTTGCCGGACAGAGCAATCAGCCCCAGCATTTT; CDR3: CSVAGQSNQPQHF; J: TRBJ1-5; V: TRBV29-1; D: .; size: .
DNA: TGTGCCAGTAGGATGCAGGGTCGGGATGAGCAGTTCTTC; CDR3: CASRMQGRDEQFF; J: TRBJ2-1; V: TRBV19; D: .; size: .